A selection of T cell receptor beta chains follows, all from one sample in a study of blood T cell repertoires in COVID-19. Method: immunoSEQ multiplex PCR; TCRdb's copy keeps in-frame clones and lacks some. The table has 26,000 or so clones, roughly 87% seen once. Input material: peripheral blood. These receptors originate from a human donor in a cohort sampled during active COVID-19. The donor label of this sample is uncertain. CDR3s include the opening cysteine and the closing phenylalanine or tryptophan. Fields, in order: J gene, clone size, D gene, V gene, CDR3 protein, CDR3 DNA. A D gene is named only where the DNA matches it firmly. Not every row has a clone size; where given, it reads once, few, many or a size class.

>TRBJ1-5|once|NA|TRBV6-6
CASSYGGVQPQHF
TGTGCCAGCAGTTACGGGGGGGTGCAGCCCCAGCATTTT
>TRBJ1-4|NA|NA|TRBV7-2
CASRPTGTSNEKLFF
TGTGCCAGCAGGCCAACCGGGACATCTAATGAAAAACTGTTTTTT
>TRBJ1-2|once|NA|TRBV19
CASTGGNYGYTF
TGTGCCAGTACCGGGGGGAACTATGGCTACACCTTC
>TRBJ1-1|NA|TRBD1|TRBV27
CASSPMTGRGFTEAFF
TGTGCCAGCAGTCCTATGACAGGGAGAGGATTCACTGAAGCTTTCTTT
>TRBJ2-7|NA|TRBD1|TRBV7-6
CASSRGTGLDEQYF
TGTGCCAGCAGCCGGGGGACAGGACTTGACGAGCAGTACTTC
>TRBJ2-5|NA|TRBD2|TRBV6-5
CASKRLAGSQETQYF
TGTGCCAGCAAGCGGCTAGCGGGTAGCCAAGAGACCCAGTACTTC
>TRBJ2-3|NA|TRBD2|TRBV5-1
CASRGGTTDTQYF
TGCGCCAGCAGGGGGGGGACGACAGATACGCAGTATTTT
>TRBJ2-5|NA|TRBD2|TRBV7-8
CASSLGGGTGQETQYF
TGTGCCAGCAGCTTAGGGGGGGGTACGGGGCAAGAGACCCAGTACTTC
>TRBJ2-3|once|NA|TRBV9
CASSVDGGLTDTQYF
TGTGCCAGCAGCGTAGATGGGGGCCTTACAGATACGCAGTATTTT
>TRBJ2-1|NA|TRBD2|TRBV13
CASSESGGGYNEQFF
TGTGCCAGCAGCGAGAGCGGGGGGGGCTACAATGAGCAGTTCTTC
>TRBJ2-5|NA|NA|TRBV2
CASSRRGPPRETQYF
TGTGCCAGCAGTAGGAGGGGGCCTCCGCGGGAGACCCAGTACTTC
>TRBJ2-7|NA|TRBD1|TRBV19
CATSTGTGSYEQYF
TGTGCCACCTCCACCGGGACAGGCTCCTACGAGCAGTACTTC
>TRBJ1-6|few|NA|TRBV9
CASSLKGNSPLHF
TGTGCCAGCAGCCTCAAGGGGAATTCACCCCTCCACTTT
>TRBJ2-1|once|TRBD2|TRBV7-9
CASSLPGGSHNEQFF
TGTGCCAGCAGCCTCCCGGGGGGGAGCCACAATGAGCAGTTCTTC
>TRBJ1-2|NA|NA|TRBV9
CASSPRTAINGYTF
TGTGCCAGCAGCCCAAGGACAGCGATCAATGGCTACACCTTC
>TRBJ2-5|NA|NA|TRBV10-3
CASRGAQETQYF
TGTGCCAGCCGGGGGGCTCAAGAGACCCAGTACTTC
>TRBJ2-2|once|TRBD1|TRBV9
CASSPPTGFTGELFF
TGTGCCAGCAGCCCTCCGACAGGGTTCACCGGGGAGCTGTTTTTT
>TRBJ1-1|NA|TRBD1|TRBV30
CALTDRGAFF
TGTGCCTTGACCGACAGGGGAGCTTTCTTT
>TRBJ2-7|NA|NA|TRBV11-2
CASSTPQGRYEQYF
TGTGCCAGCAGCACGCCCCAAGGGAGGTACGAGCAGTACTTC
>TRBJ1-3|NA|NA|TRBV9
CASSVSPSSGNTIYF
TGTGCCAGCAGCGTATCCCCCAGTTCTGGAAACACCATATATTTT
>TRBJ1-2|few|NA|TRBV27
CASSPAVNYGYTF
TGTGCCAGCAGTCCCGCAGTCAACTATGGCTACACCTTC
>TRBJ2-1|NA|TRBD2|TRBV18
CASSPGTSGNEQFF
TGTGCCAGCTCACCAGGGACTAGTGGGAATGAGCAGTTCTTC
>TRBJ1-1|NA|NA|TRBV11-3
CASSLNQNTEAFF
TGTGCCAGCAGCTTAAATCAGAACACTGAAGCTTTCTTT
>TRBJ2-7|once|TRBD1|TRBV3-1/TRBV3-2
CASSQAEGAAMYEQYF
TGTGCCAGCAGCCAAGCTGAGGGGGCGGCGATGTACGAGCAGTACTTC
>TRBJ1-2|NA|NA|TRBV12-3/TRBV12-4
CASSPGSGHGYTF
TGTGCCAGCAGCCCGGGGTCCGGGCATGGCTACACCTTC
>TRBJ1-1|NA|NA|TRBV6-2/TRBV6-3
CASSYRGEAFF
TGTGCCAGCAGTTACCGGGGGGAAGCTTTCTTT
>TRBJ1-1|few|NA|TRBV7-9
CASSSPGSLAFF
TGTGCCAGCAGCTCCCCGGGGAGCTTGGCTTTCTTT
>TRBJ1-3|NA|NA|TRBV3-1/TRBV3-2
CASSQGRGGNTIYF
TGTGCCAGCAGCCAGGGCCGGGGGGGAAACACCATATATTTT
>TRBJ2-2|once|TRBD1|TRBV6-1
CASSEVGQTNTGELFF
TGTGCCAGCAGTGAAGTGGGACAGACGAACACCGGGGAGCTGTTTTTT
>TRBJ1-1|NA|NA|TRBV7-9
CASSPTTVGNTEAFF
TGTGCCAGCAGCCCTACGACAGTGGGGAACACTGAAGCTTTCTTT
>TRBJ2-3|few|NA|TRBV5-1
CASSLAAGPKPTQYF
TGCGCCAGCAGCTTGGCCGCGGGACCAAAACCTACGCAGTATTTT
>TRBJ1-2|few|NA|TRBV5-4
CASSLGGGNYGYTF
TGTGCCAGCAGCCTAGGGGGTGGAAACTATGGCTACACCTTC
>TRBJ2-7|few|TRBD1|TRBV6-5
CASSYSGTGGYEQYF
TGTGCCAGCAGTTACTCGGGGACAGGGGGTTACGAGCAGTACTTC
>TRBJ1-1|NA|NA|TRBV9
CASSPDRHFMNTEAFF
TGTGCCAGCAGCCCAGACAGACACTTCATGAACACTGAAGCTTTCTTT
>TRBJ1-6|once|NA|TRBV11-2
CASRSILGHPGDSPLHF
TGTGCCAGCAGATCTATTTTGGGTCACCCCGGGGATTCACCCCTCCACTTT
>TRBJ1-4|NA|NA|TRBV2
CASSVRAREGEKLFF
TGTGCCAGCAGTGTAAGAGCCAGGGAGGGTGAAAAACTGTTTTTT
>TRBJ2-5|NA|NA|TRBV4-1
CASSQEGQGAAQETQYF
TGCGCCAGCAGCCAAGAAGGTCAGGGCGCCGCGCAAGAGACCCAGTACTTC
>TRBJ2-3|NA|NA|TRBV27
CASSFSPRGSTDTQYF
TGTGCCAGCAGTTTTAGTCCCAGGGGTAGCACAGATACGCAGTATTTT
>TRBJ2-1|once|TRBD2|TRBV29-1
CSVDGTSAFF
TGCAGCGTTGATGGGACTAGTGCGTTCTTC
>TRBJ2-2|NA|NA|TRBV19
CASSIGTETGELFF
TGTGCCAGTAGTATAGGGACAGAAACCGGGGAGCTGTTTTTT
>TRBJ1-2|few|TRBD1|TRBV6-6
CASSYSEGALYGYTF
TGTGCCAGCAGTTACTCGGAGGGGGCCCTATATGGCTACACCTTC
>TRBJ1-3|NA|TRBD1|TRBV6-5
CASLFSGQENTIYF
TGTGCCAGCCTCTTCTCGGGACAGGAAAACACCATATATTTT
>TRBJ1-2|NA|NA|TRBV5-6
CASSFFGAGGYTF
TGTGCCAGCAGCTTTTTTGGGGCTGGGGGCTACACCTTC
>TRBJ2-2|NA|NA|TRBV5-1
CASSLRPINTGELFF
TGCGCCAGCAGCCTGCGGCCCATTAACACCGGGGAGCTGTTTTTT
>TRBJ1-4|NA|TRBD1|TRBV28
CASLQGVATNEKLFF
TGTGCCAGCTTACAGGGGGTTGCAACTAATGAAAAACTGTTTTTT
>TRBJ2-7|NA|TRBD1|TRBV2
CASRTGDEQYF
TGTGCCAGCAGGACAGGGGACGAGCAGTACTTC
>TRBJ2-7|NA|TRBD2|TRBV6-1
CASSGAGALYEQYF
TGTGCCAGCAGTGGAGCGGGGGCACTCTACGAGCAGTACTTC
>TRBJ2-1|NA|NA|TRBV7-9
CASSWESGEQFF
TGTGCCAGCAGCTGGGAGAGTGGTGAGCAGTTCTTC
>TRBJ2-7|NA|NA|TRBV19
CASSIGAGVEEQYF
TGTGCCAGTAGTATAGGCGCAGGGGTGGAAGAGCAGTACTTC
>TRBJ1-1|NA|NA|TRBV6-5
CASSYSSGATEAFF
TGTGCCAGCAGTTACTCGAGTGGGGCCACTGAAGCTTTCTTT
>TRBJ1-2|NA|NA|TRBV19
CASSIPQQGSYTF
TGTGCCAGTAGTATACCTCAACAGGGTTCCTACACCTTC